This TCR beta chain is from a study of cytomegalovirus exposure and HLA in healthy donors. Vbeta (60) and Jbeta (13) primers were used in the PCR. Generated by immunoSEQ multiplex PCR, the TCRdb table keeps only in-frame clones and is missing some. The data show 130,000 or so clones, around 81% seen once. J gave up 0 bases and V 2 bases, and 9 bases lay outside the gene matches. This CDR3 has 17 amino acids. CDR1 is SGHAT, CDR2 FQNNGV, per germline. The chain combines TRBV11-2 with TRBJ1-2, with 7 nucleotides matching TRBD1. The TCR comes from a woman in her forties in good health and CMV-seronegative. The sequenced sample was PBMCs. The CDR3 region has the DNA TGTGCCAGCAGCTTATTTACAGGGGCGATATCTAACTATGGCTACACCTTC. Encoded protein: CASSLFTGAISNYGYTF.